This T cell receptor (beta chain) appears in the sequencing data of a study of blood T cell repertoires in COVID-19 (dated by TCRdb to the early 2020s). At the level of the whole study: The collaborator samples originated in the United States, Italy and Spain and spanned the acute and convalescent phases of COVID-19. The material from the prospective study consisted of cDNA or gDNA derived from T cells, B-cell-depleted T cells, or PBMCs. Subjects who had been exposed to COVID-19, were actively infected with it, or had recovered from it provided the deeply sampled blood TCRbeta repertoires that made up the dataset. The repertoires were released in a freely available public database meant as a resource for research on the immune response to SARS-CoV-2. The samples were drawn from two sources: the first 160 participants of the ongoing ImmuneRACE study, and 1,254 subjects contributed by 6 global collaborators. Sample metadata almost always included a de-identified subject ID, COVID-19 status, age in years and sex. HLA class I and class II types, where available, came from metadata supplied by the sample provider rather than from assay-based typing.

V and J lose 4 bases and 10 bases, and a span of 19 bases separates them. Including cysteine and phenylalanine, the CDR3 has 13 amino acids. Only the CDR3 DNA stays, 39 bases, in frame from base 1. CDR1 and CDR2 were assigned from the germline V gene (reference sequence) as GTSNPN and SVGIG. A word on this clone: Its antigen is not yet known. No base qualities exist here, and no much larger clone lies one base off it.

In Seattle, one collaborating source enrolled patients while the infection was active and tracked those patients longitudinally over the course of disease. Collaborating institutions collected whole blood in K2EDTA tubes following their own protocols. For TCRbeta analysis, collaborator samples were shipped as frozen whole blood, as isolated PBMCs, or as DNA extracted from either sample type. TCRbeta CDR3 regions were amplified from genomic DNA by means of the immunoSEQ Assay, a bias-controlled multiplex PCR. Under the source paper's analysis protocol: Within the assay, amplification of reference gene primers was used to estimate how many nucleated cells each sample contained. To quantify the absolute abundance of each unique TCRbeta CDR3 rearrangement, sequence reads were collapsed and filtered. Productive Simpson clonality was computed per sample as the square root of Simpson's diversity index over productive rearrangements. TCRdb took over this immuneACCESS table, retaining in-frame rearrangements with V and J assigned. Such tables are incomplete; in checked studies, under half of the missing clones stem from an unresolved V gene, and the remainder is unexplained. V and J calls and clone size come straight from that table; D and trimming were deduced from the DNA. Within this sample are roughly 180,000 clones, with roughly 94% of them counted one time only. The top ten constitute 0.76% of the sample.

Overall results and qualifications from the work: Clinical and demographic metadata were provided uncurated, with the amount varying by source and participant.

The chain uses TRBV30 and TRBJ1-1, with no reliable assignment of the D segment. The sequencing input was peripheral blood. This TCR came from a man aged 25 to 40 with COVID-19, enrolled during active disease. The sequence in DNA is TGTGCCTGGACCGCCCGGATTAGGCTAGGAGCTTTCTTT. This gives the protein CAWTARIRLGAFF.